A selection of T cell receptor beta chains follows, all from one sample in a study of blood T cell repertoires in COVID-19. Sequenced by immunoSEQ multiplex PCR; TCRdb stores in-frame clones only, minus some. The sample has tens of thousands of clones, about 70% seen once. The sample comprised peripheral blood. Receptors were obtained from a woman older than 75 with active or convalescent COVID-19. CDR3s include the opening cysteine and the closing phenylalanine or tryptophan. A D gene is named only where the DNA matches it firmly. Clone size is given for some rows only: seen once, a few or many times, or a class if the clone is expanded.

J gene,clone size,D gene,V gene,CDR3 protein,CDR3 DNA
TRBJ2-6,.,.,TRBV7-3,CASSPQPFLGGVGGANVLTF,TGTGCCAGCAGCCCCCAACCGTTTTTGGGGGGAGTGGGAGGGGCCAACGTCCTGACTTTC
TRBJ1-6,.,.,TRBV7-2,CASRPGHYNSPLHF,TGTGCCAGCAGACCCGGACACTATAATTCACCCCTCCACTTT
TRBJ2-3,.,TRBD1,TRBV18,CASSTTGGETDTQYF,TGTGCCAGCTCAACGACAGGGGGCGAAACAGATACGCAGTATTTT
TRBJ2-1,.,TRBD1,TRBV6-2/TRBV6-3,CASSSRSGPGTGGNEQFF,TGTGCCAGCAGTTCCAGGAGTGGGCCGGGGACAGGGGGCAATGAGCAGTTCTTC
TRBJ1-1,.,TRBD1,TRBV29-1,CSANRGHTEAFF,TGCAGCGCGAACAGGGGCCACACTGAAGCTTTCTTT
TRBJ1-6,few,TRBD1,TRBV25-1,CASSGGQFNSPLHF,TGTGCCAGCAGTGGGGGACAGTTTAATTCACCCCTCCACTTT
TRBJ1-2,.,.,TRBV10-1,CASSEGQYYGYTF,TGCGCCAGCAGTGAAGGACAGTACTATGGCTACACCTTC
TRBJ1-2,.,TRBD1,TRBV4-3,CASSQLGQGYGYTF,TGCGCCAGCAGCCAATTAGGACAGGGGTACGGCTACACCTTC
TRBJ1-5,.,TRBD1,TRBV10-3,CAISETGEAQPQLF,TGTGCCATCAGTGAGACAGGGGAAGCTCAGCCCCAGCTTTTT
TRBJ2-1,.,.,TRBV15,CATSRELAVNEQFF,TGTGCCACCAGCAGAGAATTGGCGGTCAATGAGCAGTTCTTC
TRBJ1-1,.,.,TRBV5-5,CASSPGGNTEAFF,TGTGCCAGCAGTCCGGGGGGAAACACTGAAGCTTTCTTT
TRBJ2-1,.,TRBD2,TRBV5-4,CASSSGLAGDNEQFF,TGTGCCAGCAGCTCGGGACTAGCGGGGGACAATGAGCAGTTCTTC
TRBJ2-6,.,.,TRBV2,CASRDRNSGANVLTF,TGTGCCAGCAGAGACAGAAACTCTGGGGCCAACGTCCTGACTTTC